This TCR beta chain was obtained from a study of T cells in Graves' hyperthyroidism and ophthalmopathy. RNA transcripts provided the source from which TCR beta CDR3 regions were amplified. During a first-round RT-PCR of the TCR CDR3, the HTBI primer set was used. TCRdb re-called the multiplex PCR reads with MiXCR, one entry per CDR3 protein. The data contain fewer than 350,000 distinct CDR3 sequences, about 13% of them singletons. Patients aged 18 to 65 had newly diagnosed hyperthyroidism that had lasted under 2 months. The CDR3 has 14 amino acids. Germline CDR1 is SGHRS and CDR2 is YFSETQ. The V end was cut by 4 bases, the J end by 7 bases, with 15 bases between. This clonotype was seen ten or more times.

What was sequenced was blood. This TCR was recovered from a woman between 35 and 50 years old with Graves' hyperthyroidism. The chain is built from TRBV5-1 and TRBJ2-1, with D tentatively TRBD2 (5 bases). The CDR3 spells CASSPGSGRNEQFF. Here the CDR3 DNA reads TGCGCCAGCAGCCCTGGGAGTGGACGGAATGAGCAGTTCTTC.